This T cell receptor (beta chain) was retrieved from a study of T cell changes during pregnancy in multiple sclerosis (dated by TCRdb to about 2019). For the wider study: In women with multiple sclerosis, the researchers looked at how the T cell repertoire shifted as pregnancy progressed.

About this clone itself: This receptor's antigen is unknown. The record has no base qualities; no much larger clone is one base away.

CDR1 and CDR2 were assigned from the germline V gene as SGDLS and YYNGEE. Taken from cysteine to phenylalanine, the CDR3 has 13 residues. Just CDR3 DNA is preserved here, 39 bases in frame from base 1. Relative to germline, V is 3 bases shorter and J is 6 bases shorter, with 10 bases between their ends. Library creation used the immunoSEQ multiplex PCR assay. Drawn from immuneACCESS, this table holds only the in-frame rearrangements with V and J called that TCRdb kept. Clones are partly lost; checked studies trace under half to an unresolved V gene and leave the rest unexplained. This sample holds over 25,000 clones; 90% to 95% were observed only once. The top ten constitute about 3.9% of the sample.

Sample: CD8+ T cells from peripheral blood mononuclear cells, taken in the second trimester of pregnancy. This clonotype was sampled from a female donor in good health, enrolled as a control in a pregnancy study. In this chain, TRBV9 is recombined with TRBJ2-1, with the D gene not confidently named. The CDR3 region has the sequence CASSGAKRNEQFF. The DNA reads TGTGCCAGCAGCGGAGCAAAGCGCAATGAGCAGTTCTTC.